Listed below are T cell receptor beta chains from one sample, sequenced in a study of cytomegalovirus exposure and HLA in healthy donors. This table comes from immunoSEQ multiplex PCR, and its TCRdb copy is limited to in-frame clones, with some not included. There are 150,000 to 200,000 clones in the sample; 77% occur only once, and approximately 7% lies in the top ten. The sample consisted of PBMCs. The receptor source for this set is a male donor in good health and CMV-seropositive. The CDR3 runs from the conserved cysteine through the conserved F or W. Fields, in order: D gene, clone size, V gene, J gene, CDR3 DNA, CDR3 protein. A D gene is named only where the DNA matches it firmly. The size of a clone is reported for some rows only, either as once, few or many, or as a class for expanded clones.

-,-,TRBV10-2,TRBJ1-1,TGCGCCAGCAGTGTTTCATACAGGGTTTATCTAAACACTGAAGCTTTCTTT,CASSVSYRVYLNTEAFF
TRBD1,-,TRBV7-8,TRBJ1-5,TGTGCCAGCAGCAGGACAGGGAATAATCAGCCCCAGCATTTT,CASSRTGNNQPQHF
TRBD1,-,TRBV7-9,TRBJ1-2,TGTGCCAGCACTTCCGACAGGGGCTATGGCTACACCTTC,CASTSDRGYGYTF
TRBD2,-,TRBV18,TRBJ2-5,TGTGCCAGCTCACCAGAGGGACTAGATCAAGAGACCCAGTACTTC,CASSPEGLDQETQYF
-,-,TRBV27,TRBJ2-2,TGTGCCAGCAGTTTGGGCGGGGGCCCCACCGGGGAGCTGTTTTTT,CASSLGGGPTGELFF
-,-,TRBV7-9,TRBJ1-2,TGTGCCAGCAGCTTAGATGGCCAGGGCTATGGCTACACCTTC,CASSLDGQGYGYTF
-,-,TRBV6-1,TRBJ1-1,TGTGCCAGCAGTGCCGGTGGGCCGGACACTGAAGCTTTCTTT,CASSAGGPDTEAFF
-,once,TRBV5-6,TRBJ2-7,TGTGCCAGCAGTTTAAGGGGGACATTCTACGAGCAGTACTTC,CASSLRGTFYEQYF
TRBD2,few,TRBV30,TRBJ2-1,TGTGCCTGGAGGGGGGGTAGCGGGGGGAGCTCCTACAATGAGCAGTTCTTC,CAWRGGSGGSSYNEQFF
-,-,TRBV7-9,TRBJ2-1,TGTGCCAGCAGCCAAGGGAGTGAGCAGTTCTTC,CASSQGSEQFF